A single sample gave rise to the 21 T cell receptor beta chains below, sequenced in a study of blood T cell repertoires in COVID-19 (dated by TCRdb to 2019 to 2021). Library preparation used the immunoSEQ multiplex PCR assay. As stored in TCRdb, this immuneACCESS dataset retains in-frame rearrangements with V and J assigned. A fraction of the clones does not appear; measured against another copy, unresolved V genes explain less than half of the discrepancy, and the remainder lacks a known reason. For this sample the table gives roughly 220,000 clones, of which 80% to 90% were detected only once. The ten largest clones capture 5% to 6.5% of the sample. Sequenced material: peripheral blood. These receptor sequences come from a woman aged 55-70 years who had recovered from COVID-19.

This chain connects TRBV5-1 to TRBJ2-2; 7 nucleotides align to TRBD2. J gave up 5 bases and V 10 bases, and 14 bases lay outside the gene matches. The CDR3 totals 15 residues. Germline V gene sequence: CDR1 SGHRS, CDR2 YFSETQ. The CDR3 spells CASRPLLARTGELFF. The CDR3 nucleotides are TGCGCCTCCCGTCCCCTACTAGCGCGGACCGGGGAGCTGTTTTTT.

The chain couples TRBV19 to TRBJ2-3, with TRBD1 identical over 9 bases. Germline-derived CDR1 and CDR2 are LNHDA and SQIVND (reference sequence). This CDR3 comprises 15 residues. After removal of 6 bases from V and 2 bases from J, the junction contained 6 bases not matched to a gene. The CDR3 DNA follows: TGTGCCAGTAGGCACCGGGACAGGGACACAGATACGCAGTATTTT. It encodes CASRHRDRDTDTQYF.

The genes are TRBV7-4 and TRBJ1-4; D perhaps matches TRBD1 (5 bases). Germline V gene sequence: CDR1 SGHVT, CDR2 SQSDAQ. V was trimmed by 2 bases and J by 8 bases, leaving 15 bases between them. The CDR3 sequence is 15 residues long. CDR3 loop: CASSLSGRGAEKLFF. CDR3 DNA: TGTGCCAGCAGCTTATCGGGGCGCGGGGCCGAAAAACTGTTTTTT.

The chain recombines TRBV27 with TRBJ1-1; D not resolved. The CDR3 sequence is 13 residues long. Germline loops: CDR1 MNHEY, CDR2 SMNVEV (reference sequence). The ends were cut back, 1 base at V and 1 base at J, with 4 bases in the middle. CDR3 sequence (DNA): TGTGCCAGCAGTTTATGGAGGAACACTGAAGCTTTCTTT. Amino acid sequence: CASSLWRNTEAFF.

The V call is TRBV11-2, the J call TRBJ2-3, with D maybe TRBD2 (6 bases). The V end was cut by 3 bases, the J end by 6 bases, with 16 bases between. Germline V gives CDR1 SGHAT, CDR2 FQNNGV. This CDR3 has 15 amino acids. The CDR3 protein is CASSFSGGGADTQYF. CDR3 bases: TGTGCCAGCAGCTTCTCCGGGGGAGGTGCTGATACGCAGTATTTT. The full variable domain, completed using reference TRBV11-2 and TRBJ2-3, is EAGVAQSPRYKIIEKRQSVAFWCNPISGHATLYWYQQILGQGPKLLIQFQNNGVVDDSQLPKDRFSAERLKGVDSTLKIQPAKLEDSAVYLCASSFSGGGADTQYFGPGTRLTVL.

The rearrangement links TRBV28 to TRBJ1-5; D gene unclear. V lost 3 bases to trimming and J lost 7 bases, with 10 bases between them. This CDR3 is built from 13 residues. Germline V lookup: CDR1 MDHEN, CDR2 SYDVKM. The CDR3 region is CASSLAGYQPQHF. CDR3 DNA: TGTGCCAGCAGTTTGGCGGGATACCAGCCCCAGCATTTT. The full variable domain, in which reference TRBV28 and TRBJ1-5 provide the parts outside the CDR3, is DVKVTQSSRYLVKRTGEKVFLECVQDMDHENMFWYRQDPGLGLRLIYFSYDVKMKEKGDIPEGYSVSREKKERFSLILESASTNQTSMYLCASSLAGYQPQHFGDGTRLSIL.

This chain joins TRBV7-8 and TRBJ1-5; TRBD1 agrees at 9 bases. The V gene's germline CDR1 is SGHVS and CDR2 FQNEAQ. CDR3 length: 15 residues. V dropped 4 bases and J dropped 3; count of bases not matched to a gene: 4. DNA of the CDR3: TGTGCCAGCAGCTCCGGGACAGGGATCAATCAGCCCCAGCATTTT. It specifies CASSSGTGINQPQHF.

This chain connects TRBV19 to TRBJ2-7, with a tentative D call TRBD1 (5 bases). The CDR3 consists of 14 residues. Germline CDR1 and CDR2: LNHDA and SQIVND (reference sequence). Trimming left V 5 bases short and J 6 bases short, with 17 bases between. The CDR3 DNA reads TGTGCCAGTAGTCCCCTATCAGGGTACGGCGAGCAGTACTTC. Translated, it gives CASSPLSGYGEQYF.

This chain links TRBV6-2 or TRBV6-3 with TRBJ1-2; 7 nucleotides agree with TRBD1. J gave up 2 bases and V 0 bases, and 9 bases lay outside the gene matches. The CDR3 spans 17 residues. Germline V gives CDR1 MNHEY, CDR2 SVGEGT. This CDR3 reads CASSYSIPTGRNYGYTF. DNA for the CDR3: TGTGCCAGCAGTTACTCGATCCCGACAGGGAGGAACTATGGCTACACCTTC.

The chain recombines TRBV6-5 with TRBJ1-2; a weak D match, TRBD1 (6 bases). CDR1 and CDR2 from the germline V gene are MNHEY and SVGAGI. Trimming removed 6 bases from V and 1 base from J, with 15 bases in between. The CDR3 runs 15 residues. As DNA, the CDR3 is TGTGCCAGCAGCCGAGCGGGACAAGTTAACTATGGCTACACCTTC. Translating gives CASSRAGQVNYGYTF.

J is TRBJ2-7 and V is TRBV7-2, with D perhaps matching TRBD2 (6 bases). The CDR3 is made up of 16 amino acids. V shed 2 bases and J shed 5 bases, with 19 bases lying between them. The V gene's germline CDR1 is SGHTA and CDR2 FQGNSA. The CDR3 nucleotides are TGTGCCAGCAGCTTAAGCAAGGGTCTAGCGCTAGACGAGCAGTACTTC. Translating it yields CASSLSKGLALDEQYF.

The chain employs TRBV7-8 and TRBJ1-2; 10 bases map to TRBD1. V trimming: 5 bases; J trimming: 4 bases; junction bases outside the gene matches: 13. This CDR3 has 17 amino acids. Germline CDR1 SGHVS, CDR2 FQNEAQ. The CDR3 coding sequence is TGTGCCAGCAGCCCCCTAGCAGACAGGGGGCGTACCTATGGCTACACCTTC. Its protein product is CASSPLADRGRTYGYTF.

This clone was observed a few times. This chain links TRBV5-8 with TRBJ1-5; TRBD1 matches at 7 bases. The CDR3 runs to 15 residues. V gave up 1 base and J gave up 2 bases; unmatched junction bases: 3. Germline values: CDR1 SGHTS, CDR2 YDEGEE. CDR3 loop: CASSLYRGGNQPQHF. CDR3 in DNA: TGTGCCAGCAGCTTGTACAGGGGTGGCAATCAGCCCCAGCATTTT.

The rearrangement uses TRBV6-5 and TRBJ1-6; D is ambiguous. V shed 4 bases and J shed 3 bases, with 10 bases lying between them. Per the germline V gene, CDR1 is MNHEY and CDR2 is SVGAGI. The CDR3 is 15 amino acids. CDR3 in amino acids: CASSLDTVYNSPLHF. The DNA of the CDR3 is TGTGCCAGCAGTTTAGACACCGTCTATAATTCACCCCTCCACTTT.

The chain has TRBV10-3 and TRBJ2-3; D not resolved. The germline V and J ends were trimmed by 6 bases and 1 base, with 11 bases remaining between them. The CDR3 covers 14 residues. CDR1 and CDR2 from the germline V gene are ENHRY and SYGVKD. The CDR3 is CAIRGNTGTDTQYF. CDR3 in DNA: TGTGCCATCAGGGGTAACACAGGCACAGATACGCAGTATTTT.

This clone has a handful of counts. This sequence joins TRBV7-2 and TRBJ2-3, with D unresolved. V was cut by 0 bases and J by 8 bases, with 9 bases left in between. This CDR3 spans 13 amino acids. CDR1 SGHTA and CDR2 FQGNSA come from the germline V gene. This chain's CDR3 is CASSLAKPGTQYF. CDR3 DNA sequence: TGTGCCAGCAGCTTAGCGAAACCGGGTACGCAGTATTTT. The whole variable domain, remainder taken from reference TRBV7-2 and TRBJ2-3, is GAGVSQSPSNKVTEKGKDVELRCDPISGHTALYWYRQSLGQGLEFLIYFQGNSAPDKSGLPSDRFSAERTGGSVSTLTIQRTQQEDSAVYLCASSLAKPGTQYFGPGTRLTVL.

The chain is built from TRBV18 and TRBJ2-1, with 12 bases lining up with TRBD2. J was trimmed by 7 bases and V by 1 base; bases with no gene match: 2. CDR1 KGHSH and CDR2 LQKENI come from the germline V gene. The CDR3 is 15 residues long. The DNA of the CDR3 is TGTGCCAGCTCACCACGGACTAGCGGGGAAAATGAGCAGTTCTTC. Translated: CASSPRTSGENEQFF.

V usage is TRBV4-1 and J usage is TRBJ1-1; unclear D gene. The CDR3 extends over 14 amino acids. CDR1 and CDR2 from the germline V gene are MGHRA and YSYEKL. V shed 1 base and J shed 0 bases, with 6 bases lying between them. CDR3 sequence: CASSQAHLNTEAFF. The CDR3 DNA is TGCGCCAGCAGCCAAGCACACCTGAACACTGAAGCTTTCTTT.

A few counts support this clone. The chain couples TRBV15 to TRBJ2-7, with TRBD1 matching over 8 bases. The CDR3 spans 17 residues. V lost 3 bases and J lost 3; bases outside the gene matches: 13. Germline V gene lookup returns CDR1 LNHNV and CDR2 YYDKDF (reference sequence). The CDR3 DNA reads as TGTGCCACCAGCAGCGATAGCCGCTACAGGGGGGACTACGAGCAGTACTTC. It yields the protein CATSSDSRYRGDYEQYF.

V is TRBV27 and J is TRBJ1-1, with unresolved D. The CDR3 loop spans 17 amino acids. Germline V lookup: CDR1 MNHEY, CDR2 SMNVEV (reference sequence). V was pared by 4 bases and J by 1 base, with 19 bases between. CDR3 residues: CASSSINRVPWNTEAFF. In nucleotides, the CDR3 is TGTGCCAGCAGTTCCATAAATCGGGTCCCCTGGAACACTGAAGCTTTCTTT.

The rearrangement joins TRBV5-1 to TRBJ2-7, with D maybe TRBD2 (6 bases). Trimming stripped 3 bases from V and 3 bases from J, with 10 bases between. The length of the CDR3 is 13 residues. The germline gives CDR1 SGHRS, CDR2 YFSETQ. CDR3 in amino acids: CASSSGEIYEQYF. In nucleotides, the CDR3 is TGCGCCAGCAGCTCGGGGGAGATCTACGAGCAGTACTTC.